This entry features one T cell receptor (beta chain) sequence. Its antigen is still unknown. Being one base from a much bigger clone, this may be a read error. Hyperthyroidism patients, aged 18 to 65, were newly diagnosed, under 2 months' duration. The diagnostic workup employed clinical symptoms, serum thyroxine, TRAb, thyroid ultrasound and orbital computed tomography. This sample was taken from a study of Graves' ophthalmopathy and Graves' hyperthyroidism. TCR beta CDR3 amplification used RNA transcripts. Second-round multiplex PCR came after a first-round RT-PCR that employed HTBI primers. MiXCR, applied by TCRdb to the multiplex PCR reads, yields one record per CDR3 protein. This sample has over a million distinct CDR3 sequences, with about 35% found just once. General study findings and limits: In blood appeared most of the expanded thyroid clonotypes whose frequency exceeded 0.001. Discrimination between ophthalmopathy and stable hyperthyroidism by a 13-signature model showed roughly 88% sensitivity and about 80% specificity.

This CDR3 has 14 residues. The trim removed 5 bases at V and 7 bases at J, leaving 12 bases unmatched. Germline V gene data show CDR1 as DFQATT and CDR2 as SNEGSKA (reference sequence). Sequenced input: peripheral blood or thyroid tissue (not recorded which). This chain uses TRBV20-1 with TRBJ2-7, with TRBD2 matching over 9 bases. This TCR came from an adult man with Graves' hyperthyroidism. In DNA form, the CDR3 reads TGCAGTGCTGGAAGACTAGCGGAGGTAGGTGAGCAGTACTTC. This encodes CSAGRLAEVGEQYF.